What follows are 23 T cell receptor beta chains derived from one specimen sequenced in a study of blood T cell repertoires in COVID-19. The repertoire was sequenced with immunoSEQ multiplex PCR; TCRdb's copy has only in-frame clones and lacks some. The table lists under 300,000 clones, 82% of them singletons. Sequencing used peripheral blood. These receptors were taken from an elderly woman with active or convalescent COVID-19.

The rearrangement links TRBV7-6 to TRBJ1-2; TRBD1 aligns across 8 bases. The CDR3 sequence is 13 residues long. The ends lost 1 base at V and 11 bases at J; junction bases unmatched: 6. From germline, CDR1 is SGHVS and CDR2 FNYEAQ. Here the CDR3 DNA reads TGTGCCAGCAGCTTAGACCAGGGGGCTAGGTACACCTTC. This translates into CASSLDQGARYTF.

The chain uses TRBV18 and TRBJ2-7, with D perhaps TRBD1 (6 bases). V lost 4 bases to trimming and J lost 2 bases, with 9 bases between them. The CDR3 covers 13 residues. Germline lookup yields CDR1 KGHSH and CDR2 LQKENI. The DNA of the CDR3 is TGTGCCAGCTCACTACAGGGTCCCTACGAGCAGTACTTC. Translation gives CASSLQGPYEQYF.

The rearrangement joins TRBV5-1 to TRBJ1-4; D is ambiguous. V was cut by 2 bases and J by 4 bases, with 9 bases left in between. Looked up from germline, CDR1 is SGHRS and CDR2 is YFSETQ. The CDR3 totals 14 residues. DNA for the CDR3: TGCGCCAGCAGCTTATCGGGGATTAATGAAAAACTGTTTTTT. It specifies CASSLSGINEKLFF.

The chain has TRBV19 and TRBJ2-5; 15 nucleotides line up with TRBD2. V was pared by 3 bases and J by 5 bases, with 4 bases of the junction left unmatched. The CDR3 extends over 16 amino acids. Germline CDR1 LNHDA, CDR2 SQIVND (reference sequence). The CDR3 here is CASSIGLAGGQETQYF. CDR3 nucleotides: TGTGCCAGTAGTATTGGACTAGCGGGAGGGCAGGAGACCCAGTACTTC.

In the case of this clone: Other DNA variants within this sample encode the same CDR3. V gene TRBV5-1 combines with J gene TRBJ2-2, with a weak D call TRBD1 (6 bases). Germline CDR1 is SGHRS and CDR2 is YFSETQ. V was clipped by 3 bases and J by 1 base, with 7 bases between them. This CDR3 is built from 14 residues. CDR3 sequence (DNA): TGCGCCAGCAGCTCACAGGGGAACACCGGGGAGCTGTTTTTT. This translates into CASSSQGNTGELFF.

V is TRBV28 and J is TRBJ2-3; D possibly corresponds to TRBD2 (7 bases). This CDR3 contains 12 residues. V lost 9 bases and J 9 bases, leaving 16 bases between the germline ends. The germline V gene has CDR1 MDHEN and CDR2 SYDVKM. The CDR3: CASEAGAGTQYF. The CDR3 DNA is TGTGCCAGTGAGGCGGGGGCCGGGACGCAGTATTTT. Full variable domain (outside the CDR3, taken from reference TRBV28 and TRBJ2-3): DVKVTQSSRYLVKRTGEKVFLECVQDMDHENMFWYRQDPGLGLRLIYFSYDVKMKEKGDIPEGYSVSREKKERFSLILESASTNQTSMYLCASEAGAGTQYFGPGTRLTVL.

In nucleotides, the CDR3 is TGTGCCAGCAGGTGGGGAGATACCGGGCCCCAGCATTTT. Translation: CASRWGDTGPQHF. The chain uses TRBV12-3 or TRBV12-4 and TRBJ1-5; D ambiguous. This CDR3 region has 13 residues. Trimming pared 6 bases from V and 9 bases from J, leaving 15 bases between.

V gene TRBV2 combines with J gene TRBJ2-5, with D possibly being TRBD1 (5 bases). Looked up from germline, CDR1 is SNHLY and CDR2 is FYNNEI. The CDR3 consists of 14 residues. V was pared by 4 bases and J by 2 bases, with 11 bases between. The CDR3 DNA is TGTGCCAGCAGTGGCAGGACACAACAAGAGACCCAGTACTTC. Translating gives CASSGRTQQETQYF.

CDR3 sequence: CASSQWTGGSYGYTF. CDR3 in DNA: TGTGCCAGCAGTCAATGGACAGGGGGATCCTATGGCTACACCTTC. The chain employs TRBV6-5 and TRBJ1-2, with TRBD1 matching 10 bases. Germline trimming cut 5 bases from V and 4 bases from J; bases unmatched to any gene: 7. This CDR3 has 15 residues. CDR1 is MNHEY and CDR2 is SVGAGI in the germline V gene.

V gene TRBV18 combines with J gene TRBJ2-2; D uncertain. The CDR3 sequence is 15 residues long. CDR1 is KGHSH and CDR2 is LQKENI in the germline V gene. Trimming removed 2 bases at V and 0 bases at J, with 7 bases between. Here the CDR3 reads CASSPIEANTGELFF. CDR3 nucleotides: TGTGCCAGCTCACCAATAGAAGCGAACACCGGGGAGCTGTTTTTT.

V and J are TRBV7-8 and TRBJ2-3; D might be TRBD2 (7 bases). With 0 bases removed from V and 5 bases from J, the gap between germline ends came to 12 bases. The CDR3 covers 15 residues. Germline CDR1 and CDR2: SGHVS and FQNEAQ. DNA of the CDR3: TGTGCCAGCAGCTTAGCGGGGGGGCATCGAGATACGCAGTATTTT. It translates to CASSLAGGHRDTQYF.

The chain couples TRBV6-5 to TRBJ1-1; 8 bases fit TRBD1. The CDR3 has 15 amino acids. CDR1 is MNHEY, CDR2 SVGAGI, per germline. Trimming removed 5 bases from V and 2 bases from J; junction bases left unmatched: 7. The CDR3 nucleotides read TGTGCCAGCAGTCCCGGGGACAGGAGAAACACTGAAGCTTTCTTT. This encodes CASSPGDRRNTEAFF.

This clone was recorded a few times. The chain is built from TRBV2 and TRBJ1-1; 9 bases are shared with TRBD1. Losses at the gene ends were 6 bases for V and 4 bases for J; bases not matched to a gene: 3. CDR1 SNHLY and CDR2 FYNNEI come from the germline V gene. This CDR3 has 13 amino acids. CDR3 sequence (DNA): TGTGCCAGCAGGGAACAGGGGGCCACTGAAGCTTTCTTT. This codes for CASREQGATEAFF.

This chain connects TRBV3-1 (or the pseudogene TRBV3-2) to TRBJ1-6, with D possibly TRBD1 on 6 matching bases. The CDR3 sequence is 17 residues long. V was shortened by 3 bases and J by 4 bases, with 16 bases between the two germline ends. The germline V gene encodes CDR1 LGHDT and CDR2 YNNKEL (reference sequence). The CDR3 reads CASSQGNPGQYNSPLHF. CDR3 DNA: TGTGCCAGCAGCCAGGGGAATCCGGGACAATATAATTCACCCCTCCACTTT.

This rearrangement joins TRBV19 to TRBJ1-6, with D perhaps TRBD1 (5 bases). CDR1 LNHDA and CDR2 SQIVND come from the germline V gene (reference sequence). V was clipped by 4 bases and J by 8 bases, with 21 bases between them. CDR3 length: 17 residues. The DNA for the CDR3 is TGTGCCAGTAGTAATCTAGACAGCGCACCTAGGGATTCACCCCTCCACTTT. Translation: CASSNLDSAPRDSPLHF.

The chain has TRBV6-5 and TRBJ1-6; D is undetermined. This CDR3 contains 15 residues. V was shortened by 6 bases and J by 9 bases, with 18 bases between the two germline ends. Germline loops: CDR1 MNHEY, CDR2 SVGAGI. CDR3 DNA: TGTGCCAGCAGCCGGACGCGCCGGGAGAGTTCACCCCTCCACTTT. It specifies CASSRTRRESSPLHF.

The J gene is TRBJ1-5, the V gene TRBV28, with D perhaps matching TRBD1 (6 bases). The V end lost 3 bases, the J end lost 11 bases, and 11 bases lay between the germline ends. Germline CDR1 MDHEN, CDR2 SYDVKM. This CDR3 region has 12 residues. The CDR3 DNA reads TGTGCCAGCAGTTTTGGCGGACAGACCCAGCATTTT. As protein: CASSFGGQTQHF.

The chain combines TRBV5-1 with TRBJ2-3; 9 nucleotides agree with TRBD1. This CDR3 spans 16 amino acids. With 1 base clipped from V and 4 bases from J, the junction kept 7 bases outside the gene matches. Germline CDR1 is SGHRS and CDR2 is YFSETQ. CDR3 sequence: CASSLTGTGFADTQYF. CDR3 nucleotides: TGCGCCAGCAGCTTGACCGGGACAGGGTTCGCAGATACGCAGTATTTT. Full variable domain (remainder filled in from reference TRBV5-1 and TRBJ2-3): KAGVTQTPRYLIKTRGQQVTLSCSPISGHRSVSWYQQTPGQGLQFLFEYFSETQRNKGNFPGRFSGRQFSNSRSEMNVSTLELGDSALYLCASSLTGTGFADTQYFGPGTRLTVL.

The chain recombines TRBV5-1 with TRBJ2-7; TRBD1 matches at 10 bases. The CDR3 has 15 amino acids. Germline CDR1 and CDR2: SGHRS and YFSETQ. The trim removed 0 bases at V and 4 bases at J, leaving 4 bases unmatched. CDR3 in amino acids: CASSLAGTGEYEQYF. The CDR3 bases are TGCGCCAGCAGCTTGGCTGGGACAGGGGAGTACGAGCAGTACTTC.

This rearrangement joins TRBV11-3 to TRBJ2-1, with D possibly matching TRBD2 (6 bases). Germline V gene sequence: CDR1 SGHNT, CDR2 YENEEA. V gave up 0 bases and J gave up 13 bases, with 19 bases separating them. The CDR3 totals 15 residues. Written as DNA, the CDR3 is TGTGCCAGCAGCTTAGAAAAGGTAGTCGGGAGTCCTCAGTTCTTC. Its translation: CASSLEKVVGSPQFF. Drawing the rest from reference TRBV11-3 and TRBJ2-1, the complete variable domain is EAGVVQSPRYKIIEKKQPVAFWCNPISGHNTLYWYLQNLGQGPELLIRYENEEAVDDSQLPKDRFSAERLKGVDSTLKIQPAELGDSAVYLCASSLEKVVGSPQFFGPGTRLTVL.

The chain employs TRBV19 and TRBJ2-5, with 9 positions matching TRBD1. The CDR3 length is 14 residues. CDR1 and CDR2 (germline): LNHDA, SQIVND (reference sequence). Germline trimming cut 3 bases from V and 9 bases from J; bases unmatched to any gene: 8. The CDR3 region is CASSIGTGTRAQYF. CDR3 in DNA: TGTGCCAGTAGTATCGGGACAGGGACCAGGGCCCAGTACTTC.

The CDR3: CASSLPGTSGTDTQYF. Here the CDR3 DNA reads TGCGCCAGCAGCCTGCCCGGGACTAGCGGTACAGATACGCAGTATTTT. V gene TRBV5-1 combines with J gene TRBJ2-3; 11 nucleotides line up with TRBD2. The V gene end was trimmed by 4 bases and the J gene end by 3 bases; junction bases not matched to a gene: 7. The CDR3 covers 16 residues. The germline V gene has CDR1 SGHRS and CDR2 YFSETQ.

The chain is built from TRBV19 and TRBJ1-2; D is ambiguous. V lost 1 base and J 2 bases, leaving 5 bases between the germline ends. The CDR3 totals 13 residues. Per the germline V gene, CDR1 is LNHDA and CDR2 is SQIVND (reference sequence). The CDR3 protein is CASSIGGNYGYTF. In DNA form, the CDR3 reads TGTGCCAGTAGTATAGGAGGGAACTATGGCTACACCTTC.